What follows are 19 T cell receptor beta chains derived from one specimen sequenced in a study of T-cell memory formation after mild COVID-19. MiXCR, run by TCRdb on the 5' RACE reads, gives a single entry per CDR3 protein. The sample lists about 110,000 distinct CDR3 sequences; about 15% were seen once. Sequenced input: PBMCs or a T cell subset sorted from them (not recorded which). These receptor sequences come from an adult woman who had mild COVID-19 (a few samples of this study predate the infection). Cell type and time point are not known.

V and J are TRBV5-1 and TRBJ1-2; D is unresolved. The CDR3 has 15 amino acids. V dropped 5 bases and J dropped 4 bases, with 18 bases sitting between them. CDR1 is SGHRS, CDR2 YFSETQ, per germline. The CDR3 spells CASRRQGPLPYGYTF. CDR3 DNA sequence: TGCGCCAGCAGGCGACAAGGTCCCTTACCCTATGGCTACACCTTC.

The V call is TRBV11-2, the J call TRBJ2-2; weak D call: TRBD2 (5 bases). V dropped 1 base and J dropped 1 base, with 7 bases sitting between them. Looked up from germline, CDR1 is SGHAT and CDR2 is FQNNGV. CDR3 size: 15 residues. For the CDR3, the DNA is TGTGCCAGCAGCTTAGTCGGGGAGAACACCGGGGAGCTGTTTTTT. Translated: CASSLVGENTGELFF.

This clonotype was detected only a few times. This chain links TRBV15 with TRBJ1-1; no reliable D call. This CDR3 has 13 amino acids. Germline V gene lookup returns CDR1 LNHNV and CDR2 YYDKDF (reference sequence). The V gene lost 3 bases and the J gene lost 4 bases, with 9 bases spanning the gap. CDR3 amino acids: CATSRASPTEAFF. The CDR3 DNA follows: TGTGCCACCAGCAGGGCCAGCCCCACTGAAGCTTTCTTT. Supplemented by reference TRBV15 and TRBJ1-1, the full variable domain reads DAMVIQNPRYQVTQFGKPVTLSCSQTLNHNVMYWYQQKSSQAPKLLFHYYDKDFNNEADTPDNFQSRRPNTSFCFLDIRSPGLGDTAMYLCATSRASPTEAFFGQGTRLTVV.

The chain links TRBV14 to TRBJ1-1; D remains ambiguous. V was clipped by 5 bases and J by 7 bases, with 17 bases between them. CDR3 size: 14 residues. Looked up from germline, CDR1 is SGHDN and CDR2 is FVKESK. CDR3 nucleotides: TGTGCCAGCAGCTCTCCGCGATCGGGAATTGAAGCTTTCTTT. Protein: CASSSPRSGIEAFF. The full variable domain, its missing parts supplied by reference TRBV14 and TRBJ1-1, is EAGVTQFPSHSVIEKGQTVTLRCDPISGHDNLYWYRRVMGKEIKFLLHFVKESKQDESGMPNNRFLAERTGGTYSTLKVQPAELEDSGVYFCASSSPRSGIEAFFGQGTRLTVV.

This chain joins TRBV24-1 and TRBJ1-1; D is uncertain. The length of the CDR3 is 11 residues. V lost 1 base and J 8 bases, leaving 4 bases between the germline ends. Germline V lookup: CDR1 KGHDR, CDR2 SFDVKD. CDR3 sequence reads: CATSDFTEAFF. In DNA form, the CDR3 reads TGTGCCACCAGTGATTTCACAGAAGCTTTCTTT.

The chain carries TRBV12-3 or TRBV12-4 and TRBJ1-2; weak D call: TRBD1 (6 bases). The V end was cut by 3 bases, the J end by 4 bases, with 9 bases between. The CDR3 has 13 residues. This CDR3 reads CASSFDRSYGYTF. DNA for the CDR3: TGTGCCAGCAGTTTCGACAGGAGCTATGGCTACACCTTC.

The genes are TRBV27 and TRBJ1-5, with D perhaps TRBD1 (5 bases). V lost 2 bases and J 7 bases, leaving 15 bases between the germline ends. Per the germline V gene, CDR1 is MNHEY and CDR2 is SMNVEV (reference sequence). This CDR3 is 15 amino acids long. The CDR3 protein is CASSLIGTGGQPQHF. CDR3 coding DNA: TGTGCCAGCAGTTTAATAGGGACGGGGGGACAGCCCCAGCATTTT.

The genes are TRBV3-1 and TRBJ2-7, with unresolved D. The germline CDR1 and CDR2 sequences are LGHDT and YNNKEL (reference sequence). Deletions cut 0 bases from V and 0 bases from J, with 15 bases between. This CDR3 region has 17 residues. CDR3 coding DNA: TGTGCCAGCAGCCAAGATATATCCAGCGTGAGCTCCTACGAGCAGTACTTC. Protein product: CASSQDISSVSSYEQYF.

This clonotype was detected only a few times. The V gene is TRBV7-2, the J gene TRBJ2-5; 8 bases match TRBD1. This CDR3 is built from 15 residues. Germline V CDR1 and CDR2: SGHTA, FQGNSA. The ends lost 4 bases at V and 2 bases at J; junction bases unmatched: 6. Written as DNA, the CDR3 is TGTGCCAGCAGCTCATACCGGGACAGGCAAGAGACCCAGTACTTC. Encoded protein: CASSSYRDRQETQYF.

The V and J genes are TRBV9 and TRBJ2-3, with 10 bases lining up with TRBD2. Trimming at V came to 0 bases and at J to 2 bases, leaving 9 bases not matched to a gene. The CDR3 consists of 18 residues. Germline V CDR1 and CDR2: SGDLS, YYNGEE. Written as DNA, the CDR3 is TGTGCCAGCAGCGTAGAAAAAGAGCGGGGGGGAACCACAGATACGCAGTATTTT. Protein sequence: CASSVEKERGGTTDTQYF.

This clonotype was seen ten or more times. This sequence joins TRBV7-8 and TRBJ1-1; TRBD1 matches at 11 bases. After removal of 5 bases from V and 1 base from J, the junction contained 3 bases not matched to a gene. Germline V gives CDR1 SGHVS, CDR2 FQNEAQ. The CDR3 contains 15 residues. This CDR3 is CASSKGTGGNTEAFF. CDR3 nucleotide sequence: TGTGCCAGCAGCAAAGGGACAGGGGGGAACACTGAAGCTTTCTTT.

By proportion, this clonotype is medium-sized. The V call is TRBV6-1, the J call TRBJ2-5; the D is unclear. This CDR3 has 12 residues. The germline V gene encodes CDR1 MNHNS and CDR2 SASEGT. The ends were cut back, 1 base at V and 5 bases at J, with 5 bases in the middle. CDR3 in DNA: TGTGCCAGCAGTGAAGGATGGGAGACCCAGTACTTC. Its translation is CASSEGWETQYF.

This sequence joins TRBV11-2 and TRBJ2-1; no definite D call. Between the trimmed V and J ends, which lost 5 bases and 0 bases, there was a span of 14 bases. Germline-derived CDR1 and CDR2 are SGHAT and FQNNGV. The CDR3 contains 16 residues. CDR3 in amino acids: CASSPSSGPSYNEQFF. CDR3 bases: TGTGCCAGCAGCCCCTCATCCGGACCCTCCTACAATGAGCAGTTCTTC.

This clonotype was seen only a few times. This chain uses TRBV24-1 with TRBJ2-2, with 10 nucleotides matching TRBD2. CDR1 and CDR2 (germline): KGHDR, SFDVKD. The CDR3 runs 16 residues. Trimming at V came to 2 bases and at J to 1 base, leaving 0 bases not matched to a gene. The CDR3 coding sequence is TGTGCCACCAGTGATTGGACTAGCGGGAACACCGGGGAGCTGTTTTTT. Translating gives CATSDWTSGNTGELFF.

This clonotype was detected only a few times. The J gene is TRBJ1-5, the V gene TRBV11-2; D perhaps matches TRBD1 (5 bases). The CDR3 consists of 14 residues. Germline lookup yields CDR1 SGHAT and CDR2 FQNNGV. Trimming shortened V by 5 bases and J by 4 bases, and 12 bases separated the two germline ends. The CDR3 loop is CASSDGAGNQPQHF. Here the CDR3 DNA reads TGTGCCAGCAGCGATGGGGCAGGGAATCAGCCCCAGCATTTT.

The rearrangement joins TRBV9 to TRBJ2-1, with 7 positions matching TRBD2. The CDR3 spans 16 residues. The junction had 10 bases not matched to a gene; V was cut back by 4 bases and J by 3 bases. CDR1 is SGDLS and CDR2 is YYNGEE in the germline V gene. The CDR3 loop is CASSPSGWGGYNEQFF. The CDR3 region has the DNA TGTGCCAGCAGCCCATCGGGTTGGGGGGGCTACAATGAGCAGTTCTTC. The full variable domain, its missing parts supplied by reference TRBV9 and TRBJ2-1, is DSGVTQTPKHLITATGQRVTLRCSPRSGDLSVYWYQQSLDQGLQFLIQYYNGEERAKGNILERFSAQQFPDLHSELNLSSLELGDSALYFCASSPSGWGGYNEQFFGPGTRLTVL.

This sequence joins TRBV24-1 and TRBJ2-1; the match to TRBD1 covers 8 bases. Germline V gene lookup returns CDR1 KGHDR and CDR2 SFDVKD. CDR3 size: 18 residues. J lost 0 bases, V lost 5 bases, and 11 bases had no gene match. This chain's CDR3 is CATSGETGDLISYNEQFF. CDR3 nucleotide sequence: TGTGCCACCAGTGGGGAGACAGGGGACCTAATCTCCTACAATGAGCAGTTCTTC.

This clonotype has just a few counts. The chain combines TRBV5-4 with TRBJ1-1; D is perhaps TRBD1 (5 bases). CDR3 size: 14 residues. Germline lookup yields CDR1 SGHNT and CDR2 YYREEE (reference sequence). V was cut by 4 bases and J by 8 bases, with 18 bases left in between. Here the CDR3 reads CASSEHGALGEAFF. CDR3 bases: TGTGCCAGCAGCGAACACGGGGCTTTAGGGGAAGCTTTCTTT.

CDR3 coding DNA: TGTGCCAGCAGCAGGTCTCTAGCGGGAGAAGAGACCCAGTACTTC. Protein sequence: CASSRSLAGEETQYF. The rearrangement uses TRBV11-2 and TRBJ2-5, with 10 bases that match TRBD2. The V gene end was trimmed by 5 bases and the J gene end by 3 bases; junction bases not matched to a gene: 6. CDR1 SGHAT and CDR2 FQNNGV come from the germline V gene. The CDR3 consists of 15 residues.